Shown below are 3 T cell receptor beta chains from a single sample sequenced in a study of cytomegalovirus exposure and HLA in healthy donors. The PCR ran on 60 Vbeta and 13 Jbeta primers. Repertoires were generated with immunoSEQ multiplex PCR, while TCRdb's copy carries only in-frame clones and drops some. This table has under 200,000 clones, around three quarters appearing once. What was sequenced was PBMCs. Source of these receptors: a man aged 30 to 45 in good health and CMV-seronegative.

The J gene is TRBJ2-2, the V gene TRBV6-5; 9 nucleotides agree with TRBD1. Germline CDR1 is MNHEY and CDR2 is SVGAGI. The CDR3 is made up of 15 amino acids. The J segment lost 5 bases and the V segment lost 5 bases, leaving 6 bases of the junction unmatched. CDR3 DNA sequence: TGTGCCAGCAGTAGACCGGGACAGGGAACCGGGGAGCTGTTTTTT. It is translated as CASSRPGQGTGELFF.

The chain links TRBV25-1 to TRBJ2-1, with 8 bases identical to TRBD1. The germline CDR1 and CDR2 sequences are MGHDK and SYGVNS. The CDR3 is 15 residues long. J lost 3 bases, V lost 4 bases, and 5 bases had no gene match. The DNA for the CDR3 is TGTGCCAGCAGTGGAGGACAGGGCGTCTACAATGAGCAGTTCTTC. This gives the protein CASSGGQGVYNEQFF. Variable domain in full (rest from reference TRBV25-1 and TRBJ2-1): EADIYQTPRYLVIGTGKKITLECSQTMGHDKMYWYQQDPGMELHLIHYSYGVNSTEKGDLSSESTVSRIRTEHFPLTLESARPSHTSQYLCASSGGQGVYNEQFFGPGTRLTVL.

The chain carries TRBV28 and TRBJ1-1; D remains unclear. Germline CDR1 MDHEN, CDR2 SYDVKM. Trimming removed 5 bases at V and 6 bases at J, with 13 bases between. This CDR3 has 13 amino acids. The CDR3 sequence is CASSLTDTAEAFF. CDR3 nucleotide sequence: TGTGCCAGCAGTCTTACTGACACGGCTGAAGCTTTCTTT.